The 10 T cell receptor beta chains below all came from one sample that was sequenced in a study of T-cell reconstitution after alpha-beta-depleted transplantation in children. Using unique molecular identifiers, the investigators prepared the TCRbeta library. TCRdb processed the PCR reads anew with MiXCR; each CDR3 protein has one entry. The data show 440,000 or so distinct CDR3 sequences, 43% seen once. The specimen comprised PBMCs, sampled before TCRalphabeta/CD19-depleted stem cell transplant. These receptors were collected from a girl aged 2-10 years with aplastic anemia, due to receive a stem cell transplant.

J is TRBJ2-7 and V is TRBV27; maybe TRBD2 (6 bases). CDR3 length: 15 amino acids. Deletions cut 5 bases from V and 2 bases from J, with 16 bases between. Per germline, CDR1 MNHEY and CDR2 SMNVEV (reference sequence). In nucleotides, the CDR3 is TGTGCCAGCAGTCCCCGTCTAGCGAACCCCTACGAGCAGTACTTC. This sequence encodes CASSPRLANPYEQYF.

The CDR3 coding sequence is TGTGCCAGCAGCTTAGATCCCATGATGGGGGACGCCTACAATGAGCAGTTCTTC. It translates to CASSLDPMMGDAYNEQFF. The V and J genes are TRBV11-2 and TRBJ2-1; TRBD1 or TRBD2 may be the D gene (5 bases each). CDR3 length equals 18 residues. Germline V gene lookup returns CDR1 SGHAT and CDR2 FQNNGV. Trimming took off 0 bases at V and 2 bases at J, with 17 bases between the two ends.

The chain links TRBV20-1 to TRBJ2-1; unclear D gene. Between the trimmed V and J ends, which lost 0 bases and 5 bases, there was a span of 14 bases. Per the germline V gene, CDR1 is DFQATT and CDR2 is SNEGSKA (reference sequence). The CDR3 is made up of 15 amino acids. The CDR3 DNA reads as TGCAGTGCTAGAGATTCTGAGCTGGGCCACAATGAGCAGTTCTTC. It encodes CSARDSELGHNEQFF.

This clonotype has a count of ten or more. The CDR3 DNA is TGTGCCAGCAGCTTGGATGGAGGACGGGAAAAACTGTTTTTT. This sequence encodes CASSLDGGREKLFF. The genes are TRBV5-5 and TRBJ1-4; D is unclear. CDR1 and CDR2 (germline): SGHKS, YYEKEE (reference sequence). The CDR3 has 14 residues. The V and J ends lost 0 bases and 8 bases respectively, with 11 bases between them.

In nucleotides, the CDR3 is TGTGCCAGCAGCTTATCTCGCGAGAACACTGAAGCTTTCTTT. Amino acids: CASSLSRENTEAFF. The rearrangement joins TRBV7-8 to TRBJ1-1; no clear D. Germline CDR1 is SGHVS and CDR2 is FQNEAQ. The V end was cut by 2 bases, the J end by 1 base, with 8 bases between. The CDR3 has 14 amino acids.

The chain uses TRBV20-1 and TRBJ2-2; 9 nucleotides align to TRBD2. V was pared by 3 bases and J by 2 bases, with 7 bases of the junction left unmatched. The CDR3 runs 16 residues. The germline CDR1 and CDR2 sequences are DFQATT and SNEGSKA (reference sequence). The CDR3 DNA reads as TGCAGTGCTAGCCTTGCGGGAGGGTCTAACACCGGGGAGCTGTTTTTT. This codes for CSASLAGGSNTGELFF.

J is TRBJ1-1 and V is TRBV5-1, with D possibly matching TRBD1 (5 bases). This CDR3 is built from 13 residues. Germline CDR1 and CDR2: SGHRS and YFSETQ. V dropped 2 bases and J dropped 10 bases, with 15 bases sitting between them. In DNA, the CDR3 is TGCGCCAGCAGCTTAACCAGGGAGGGAGTAGCTTTCTTT. It codes for CASSLTREGVAFF.

This sequence joins TRBV20-1 and TRBJ1-4; 9 bases match TRBD1. The CDR3 is made up of 15 amino acids. V lost 6 bases to trimming and J lost 3 bases; unmatched junction nucleotides: 8. Germline V CDR1 and CDR2: DFQATT, SNEGSKA (reference sequence). The CDR3 DNA sequence: TGCAGTGCACATGACAGGGGGGAGGCTAATGAAAAACTGTTTTTT. Amino acids: CSAHDRGEANEKLFF.

The chain joins TRBV6-5 to TRBJ2-5, with D tentatively TRBD1 (6 bases). Germline assignment: CDR1 MNHEY and CDR2 SVGAGI. The CDR3 length is 15 residues. V was clipped by 0 bases and J by 5 bases, with 13 bases between them. The CDR3 is CASSYSRGIQETQYF. DNA for the CDR3: TGTGCCAGCAGTTACTCTAGGGGGATCCAGGAGACCCAGTACTTC.

The chain links TRBV6-1 to TRBJ1-6; D not resolved. This CDR3 spans 13 amino acids. V was clipped by 2 bases and J by 9 bases, with 8 bases between them. From germline, CDR1 is MNHNS and CDR2 SASEGT. CDR3 protein: CASSERWGSPLHF. The CDR3 DNA reads TGTGCCAGCAGTGAAAGGTGGGGTTCACCCCTCCACTTT.